This record concerns one TCR beta chain sequence. The antigen it binds to is not known. The input lacks base qualities; no much larger clone sits a single base away. These data belong to a study of T cells after yellow fever vaccination (dated by TCRdb to between 2018 and 2020). For the study in its entirety: The SMART-Seq v4 Ultra Low Input RNA kit was used to prepare libraries from fractions with low cell numbers. Bulk TCR alpha and beta repertoires were sequenced longitudinally to track T-cell clones before and after primary and booster YFV17D yellow fever vaccination. Two healthy male donors, one aged 18 to 30 and one aged 30 to 40 years, made up the cohort. Blood samples were taken at several timepoints before and after primary and secondary immunization, and bulk PBMC replicates and cell subsets were isolated. Study-wide conclusions, independent of this receptor: The secondary T-cell response was found to be weaker but faster than the primary response, with a peak reached on day 5 rather than on day 15. Because the study included only two donors, the extent to which the findings can be generalized is limited. Most clones expanded after primary vaccination were re-detected after the booster (around 96% of CD4 and approximately 88% of CD8), suggesting broad memory maintenance. A small share of clonotypes occurred in both CD4 and CD8 compartments, likely arising from convergent recombination. Because abundant contaminating clonotypes from the bulk population could be contained in FACS-sorted repertoires, computational filtering was required.

The sample's treatment or condition label, decoded: live attenuated yellow fever vaccine strain. At each blood-draw timepoint, two biological replicates of bulk PBMCs were obtained. PBMCs were isolated from peripheral blood using a standard Ficoll-Paque protocol. RNA was extracted with TriZol from bulk PBMCs, CD4 and CD8 fractions, and dextramer-positive and dextramer-negative fractions. Synthesis of TCR cDNA relied on 5'RACE template switching, a step that introduced a universal primer site along with unique molecular identifiers. Priming of cDNA synthesis was performed from both the TCR alpha and TCR beta constant segments. Two PCR steps were used to amplify libraries, with sample barcodes and sequencing adapters being added in the second step. Sequencing of the libraries was done on either Illumina HiSeq 2500 (2x100 bp) or NovaSeq (2x150 bp). The authors' analysis ran thus. MIGEC was used to demultiplex reads and collapse the reads into UMI consensus sequences, and MiXCR was used for V(D)J alignment. Vaccine-responding clonotypes were defined with edgeR using replicate PBMC samples, requiring FDR below 0.01 and a log2 fold change above 5 up to day 15. Each bulk clonotype was labeled CD4 or CD8 based on which sequenced repertoire, CD4 or CD8, contained the clonotype at higher abundance. Through fastp at Q25 and MiXCR, TCRdb rebuilt clones from the public reads, retaining in-frame beta chains. When rows share a CDR3 protein, they turn into one entry using the most common DNA and genes. The V and J calls, along with clone size, are taken from TCRdb and not from the paper's own processing. The sample yields 350,000 to 450,000 distinct CDR3 sequences; 6.2% were counted once. Of the sample, about 15% falls within the top ten clones.

CDR3 length: 16 amino acids, cysteine to phenylalanine. Only the CDR3 part of the read is kept: 48 bases, read in frame from the first base. CDR1 is given as MNHEY and CDR2 as SMNVEV, both from the germline V gene (reference sequence). The junction shows trimming of 5 bases on V and 9 bases on J, plus 20 bases between the germline ends. The specimen was PBMCs, collected 5 days after the yellow fever booster vaccination. This clonotype was obtained from a man in his thirties or forties who received the YFV17D yellow fever vaccine. The receptor chain draws on TRBV27 and TRBJ1-6, and TRBD1 may be the D gene, going by 5 matching bases. The CDR3 loop reads CASSTSVGGEGSPLHF. The bases are TGTGCCAGCAGTACCTCGGTGGGAGGGGAGGGTTCACCCCTCCACTTT.